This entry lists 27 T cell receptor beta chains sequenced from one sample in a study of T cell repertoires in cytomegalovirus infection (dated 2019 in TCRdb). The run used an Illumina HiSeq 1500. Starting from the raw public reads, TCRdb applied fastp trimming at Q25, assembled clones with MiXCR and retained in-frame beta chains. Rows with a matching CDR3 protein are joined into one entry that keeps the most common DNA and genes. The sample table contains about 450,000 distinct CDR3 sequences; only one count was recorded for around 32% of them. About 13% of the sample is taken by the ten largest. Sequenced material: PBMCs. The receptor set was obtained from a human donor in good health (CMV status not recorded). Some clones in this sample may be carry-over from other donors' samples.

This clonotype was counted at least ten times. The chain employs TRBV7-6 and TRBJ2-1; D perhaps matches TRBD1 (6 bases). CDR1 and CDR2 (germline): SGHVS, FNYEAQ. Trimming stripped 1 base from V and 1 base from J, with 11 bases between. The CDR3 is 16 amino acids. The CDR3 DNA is TGTGCCAGCAGCTTAGGGTCGACAGGTTCCTACAATGAGCAGTTCTTC. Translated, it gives CASSLGSTGSYNEQFF.

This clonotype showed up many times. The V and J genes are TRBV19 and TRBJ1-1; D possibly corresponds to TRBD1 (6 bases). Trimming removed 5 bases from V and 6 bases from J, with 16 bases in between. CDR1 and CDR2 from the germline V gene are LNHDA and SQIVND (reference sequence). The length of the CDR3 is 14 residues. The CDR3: CASSRQGGGAEAFF. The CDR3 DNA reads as TGTGCCAGTAGTCGTCAGGGCGGGGGCGCTGAAGCTTTCTTT. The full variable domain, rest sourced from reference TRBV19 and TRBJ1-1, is DGGITQSPKYLFRKEGQNVTLSCEQNLNHDAMYWYRQDPGQGLRLIYYSQIVNDFQKGDIAEGYSVSREKKESFPLTVTSAQKNPTAFYLCASSRQGGGAEAFFGQGTRLTVV.

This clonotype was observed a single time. The CDR3 nucleotides are TGTGCCAGTACTGAGACAGGGGTCCAGCCCCAGCATTTT. Its translation: CASTETGVQPQHF. The V call is TRBV19, the J call TRBJ1-5; 8 bases line up with TRBD1. Looked up from germline, CDR1 is LNHDA and CDR2 is SQIVND (reference sequence). The CDR3 contains 13 residues. The V gene end was trimmed by 7 bases and the J gene end by 7 bases; junction bases not matched to a gene: 6.

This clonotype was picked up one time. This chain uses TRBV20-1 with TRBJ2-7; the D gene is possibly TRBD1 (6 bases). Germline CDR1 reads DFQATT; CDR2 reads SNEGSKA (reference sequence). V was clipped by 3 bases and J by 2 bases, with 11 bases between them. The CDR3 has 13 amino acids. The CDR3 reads CSASQQGTYEQYF. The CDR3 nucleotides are TGCAGTGCTAGTCAACAGGGTACCTACGAGCAGTACTTC.

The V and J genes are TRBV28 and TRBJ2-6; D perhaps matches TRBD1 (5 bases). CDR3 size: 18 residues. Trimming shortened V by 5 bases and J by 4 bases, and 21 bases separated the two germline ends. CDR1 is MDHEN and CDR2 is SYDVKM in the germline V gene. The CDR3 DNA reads TGTGCCAGCAGTCCCCCGATGGGGCCCTCAGGGGGGGCCAACGTCCTGACTTTC. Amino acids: CASSPPMGPSGGANVLTF.

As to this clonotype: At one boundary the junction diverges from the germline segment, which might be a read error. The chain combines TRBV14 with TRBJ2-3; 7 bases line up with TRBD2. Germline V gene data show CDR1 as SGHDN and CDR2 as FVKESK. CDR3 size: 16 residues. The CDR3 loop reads CASSQGRLAGTDSQYF. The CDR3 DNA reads TGTGCCAGCAGCCAAGGTCGATTAGCGGGCACAGATTCGCAGTATTTT.

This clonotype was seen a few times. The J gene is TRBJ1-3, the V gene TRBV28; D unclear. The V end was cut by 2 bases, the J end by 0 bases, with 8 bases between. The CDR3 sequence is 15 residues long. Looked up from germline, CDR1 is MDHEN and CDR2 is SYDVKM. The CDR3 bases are TGTGCCAGCAGTTTAAGCTGGAACTCTGGAAACACCATATATTTT. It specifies CASSLSWNSGNTIYF.

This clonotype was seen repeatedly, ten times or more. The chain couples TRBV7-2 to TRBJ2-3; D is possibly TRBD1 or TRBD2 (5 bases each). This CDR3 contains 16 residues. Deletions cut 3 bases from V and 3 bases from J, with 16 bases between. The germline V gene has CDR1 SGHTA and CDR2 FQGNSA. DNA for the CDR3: TGTGCCAGCAGCTTCCAGGGCGGTACGGGGACAGATACGCAGTATTTT. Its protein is CASSFQGGTGTDTQYF. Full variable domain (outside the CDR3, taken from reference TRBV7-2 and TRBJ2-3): GAGVSQSPSNKVTEKGKDVELRCDPISGHTALYWYRQSLGQGLEFLIYFQGNSAPDKSGLPSDRFSAERTGGSVSTLTIQRTQQEDSAVYLCASSFQGGTGTDTQYFGPGTRLTVL.

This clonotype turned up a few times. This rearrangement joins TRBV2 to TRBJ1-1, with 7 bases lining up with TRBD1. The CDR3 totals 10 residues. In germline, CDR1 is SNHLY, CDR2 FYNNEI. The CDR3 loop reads CANRGTEAFF. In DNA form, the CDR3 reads TGTGCAAACAGGGGTACTGAAGCTTTCTTT.

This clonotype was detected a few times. CDR3 bases: TGTGCCAGCAGTTCAGGCAGGGGCGAGCAGTACTTC. Its translation: CASSSGRGEQYF. This chain joins TRBV7-8 and TRBJ2-7; TRBD1 is a possible D gene (6 bases). V shed 6 bases and J shed 6 bases, with 12 bases lying between them. Germline V gene sequence: CDR1 SGHVS, CDR2 FQNEAQ. The CDR3 sequence is 12 residues long.

The DNA for the CDR3 is TGTGCCAGTAGTGTCGGGGATCCACTCAATCAGCCCCAGCATTTT. It is translated as CASSVGDPLNQPQHF. This rearrangement joins TRBV19 to TRBJ1-5; no definite D call. Trimming cost V 5 bases and J 3 bases, with 14 bases left between them. Germline CDR1 is LNHDA and CDR2 is SQIVND (reference sequence). This CDR3 region has 15 residues. Looking up the rest from reference TRBV19 and TRBJ1-5 gives the full variable domain: DGGITQSPKYLFRKEGQNVTLSCEQNLNHDAMYWYRQDPGQGLRLIYYSQIVNDFQKGDIAEGYSVSREKKESFPLTVTSAQKNPTAFYLCASSVGDPLNQPQHFGDGTRLSIL.

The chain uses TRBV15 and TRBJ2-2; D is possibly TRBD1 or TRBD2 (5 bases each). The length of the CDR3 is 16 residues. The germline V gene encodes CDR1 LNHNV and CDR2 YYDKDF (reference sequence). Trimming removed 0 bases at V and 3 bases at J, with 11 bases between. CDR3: CATSRDLWGYTGELFF. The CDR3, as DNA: TGTGCCACCAGCAGAGATCTCTGGGGGTACACCGGGGAGCTGTTTTTT. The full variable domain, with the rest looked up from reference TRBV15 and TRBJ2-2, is DAMVIQNPRYQVTQFGKPVTLSCSQTLNHNVMYWYQQKSSQAPKLLFHYYDKDFNNEADTPDNFQSRRPNTSFCFLDIRSPGLGDTAMYLCATSRDLWGYTGELFFGEGSRLTVL.

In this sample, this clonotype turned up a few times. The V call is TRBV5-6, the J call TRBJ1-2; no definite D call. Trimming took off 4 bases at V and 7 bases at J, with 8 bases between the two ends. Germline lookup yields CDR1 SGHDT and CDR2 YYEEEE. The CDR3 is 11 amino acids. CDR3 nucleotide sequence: TGTGCCAGCAGCATCGGCGGTGGCTACACCTTC. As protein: CASSIGGGYTF. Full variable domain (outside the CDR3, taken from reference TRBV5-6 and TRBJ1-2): DAGVTQSPTHLIKTRGQQVTLRCSPKSGHDTVSWYQQALGQGPQFIFQYYEEEERQRGNFPDRFSGHQFPNYSSELNVNALLLGDSALYLCASSIGGGYTFGSGTRLTVV.

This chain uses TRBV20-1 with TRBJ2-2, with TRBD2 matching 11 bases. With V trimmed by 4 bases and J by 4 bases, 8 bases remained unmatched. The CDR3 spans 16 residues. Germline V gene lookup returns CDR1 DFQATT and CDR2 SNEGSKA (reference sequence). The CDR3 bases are TGCAGTGCTACCCCGGGACTAGCGGCGAGCACCGGGGAGCTGTTTTTT. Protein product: CSATPGLAASTGELFF.

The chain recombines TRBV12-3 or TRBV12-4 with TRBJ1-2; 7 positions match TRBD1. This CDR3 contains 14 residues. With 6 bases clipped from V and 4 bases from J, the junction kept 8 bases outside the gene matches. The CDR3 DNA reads TGTGCCAGCAGCCCAACCCAGGGGGTCTATGGCTACACCTTC. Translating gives CASSPTQGVYGYTF.

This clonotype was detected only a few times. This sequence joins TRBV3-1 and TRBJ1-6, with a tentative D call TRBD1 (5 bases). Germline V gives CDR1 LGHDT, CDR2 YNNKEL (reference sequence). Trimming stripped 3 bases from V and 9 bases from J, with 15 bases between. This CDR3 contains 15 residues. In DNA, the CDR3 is TGTGCCAGCAGCCAGAAGGGGCAGGCGGCTTCACCCCTCCACTTT. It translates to CASSQKGQAASPLHF.

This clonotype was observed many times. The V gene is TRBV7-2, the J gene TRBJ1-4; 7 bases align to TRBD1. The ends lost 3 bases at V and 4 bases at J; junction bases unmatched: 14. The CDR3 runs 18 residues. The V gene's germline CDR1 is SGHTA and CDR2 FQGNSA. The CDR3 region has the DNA TGTGCCAGCAGCTTTCGGCCCAACAACAGGGGAGTTAATGAAAAACTGTTTTTT. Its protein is CASSFRPNNRGVNEKLFF. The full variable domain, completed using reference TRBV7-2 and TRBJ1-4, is GAGVSQSPSNKVTEKGKDVELRCDPISGHTALYWYRQSLGQGLEFLIYFQGNSAPDKSGLPSDRFSAERTGGSVSTLTIQRTQQEDSAVYLCASSFRPNNRGVNEKLFFGSGTQLSVL.

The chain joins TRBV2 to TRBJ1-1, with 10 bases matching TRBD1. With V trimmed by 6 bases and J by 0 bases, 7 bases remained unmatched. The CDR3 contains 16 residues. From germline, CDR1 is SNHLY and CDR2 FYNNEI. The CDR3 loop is CASREKGQGMNTEAFF. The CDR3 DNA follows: TGTGCCAGCAGAGAAAAGGGACAGGGGATGAACACTGAAGCTTTCTTT.

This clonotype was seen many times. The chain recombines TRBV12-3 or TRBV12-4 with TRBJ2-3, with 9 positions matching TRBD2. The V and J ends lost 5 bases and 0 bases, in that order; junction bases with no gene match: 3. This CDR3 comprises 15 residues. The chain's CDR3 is CASSRGGASTDTQYF. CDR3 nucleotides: TGTGCCAGCAGTCGCGGGGGGGCTAGCACAGATACGCAGTATTTT.

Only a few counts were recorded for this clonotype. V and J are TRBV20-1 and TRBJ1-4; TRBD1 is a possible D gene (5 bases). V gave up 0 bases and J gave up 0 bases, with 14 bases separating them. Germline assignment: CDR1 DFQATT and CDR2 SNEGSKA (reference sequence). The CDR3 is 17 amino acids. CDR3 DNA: TGCAGTGCTAGAGATAACGGCAGGGATGCAACTAATGAAAAACTGTTTTTT. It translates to CSARDNGRDATNEKLFF.

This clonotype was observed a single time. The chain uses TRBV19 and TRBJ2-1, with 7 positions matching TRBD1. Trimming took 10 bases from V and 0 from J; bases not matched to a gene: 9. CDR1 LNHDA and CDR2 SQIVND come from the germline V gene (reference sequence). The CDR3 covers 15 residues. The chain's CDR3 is CAIIQDRASYNEQFF. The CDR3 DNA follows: TGTGCCATTATTCAAGACAGGGCCTCCTACAATGAGCAGTTCTTC.

DNA for the CDR3: TGTGCCAGCCGTCCACAGGGGGCTGACTATGGCTACACCTTC. It yields the protein CASRPQGADYGYTF. This rearrangement joins TRBV25-1 to TRBJ1-2; 9 nucleotides agree with TRBD1. CDR1 and CDR2 (germline): MGHDK, SYGVNS. The CDR3 is made up of 14 amino acids. The V segment lost 8 bases and the J segment 3 bases; nucleotides outside the gene matches: 7.

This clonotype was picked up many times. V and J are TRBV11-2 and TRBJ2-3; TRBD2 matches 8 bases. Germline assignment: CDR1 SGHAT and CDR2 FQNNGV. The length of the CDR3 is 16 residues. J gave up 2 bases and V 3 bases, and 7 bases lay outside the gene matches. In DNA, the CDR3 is TGTGCCAGCAGCTTTACCCGGGGGGGACTCACAGATACGCAGTATTTT. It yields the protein CASSFTRGGLTDTQYF.

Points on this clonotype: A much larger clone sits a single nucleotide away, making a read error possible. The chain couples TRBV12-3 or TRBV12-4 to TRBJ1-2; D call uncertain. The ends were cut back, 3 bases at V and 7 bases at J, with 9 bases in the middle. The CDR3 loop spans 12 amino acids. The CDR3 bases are TGTGCCAGCAGTTTTTCCGAGTTTGGCTACACCTTC. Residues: CASSFSEFGYTF.

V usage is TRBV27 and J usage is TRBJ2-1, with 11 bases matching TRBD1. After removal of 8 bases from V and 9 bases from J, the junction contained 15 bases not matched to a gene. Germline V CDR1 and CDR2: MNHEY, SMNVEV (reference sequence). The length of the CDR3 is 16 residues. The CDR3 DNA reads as TGTGCCAGCCGCGGGACAGGGGGATCCGTATTTGCTGAGCAGTTCTTC. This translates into CASRGTGGSVFAEQFF.

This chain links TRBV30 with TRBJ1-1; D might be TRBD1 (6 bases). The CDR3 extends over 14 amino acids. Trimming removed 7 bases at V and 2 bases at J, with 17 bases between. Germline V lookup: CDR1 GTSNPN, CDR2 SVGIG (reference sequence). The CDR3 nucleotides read TGTGCCTACAAGGGGGGGAACCCTAACACTGAAGCTTTCTTT. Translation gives CAYKGGNPNTEAFF.

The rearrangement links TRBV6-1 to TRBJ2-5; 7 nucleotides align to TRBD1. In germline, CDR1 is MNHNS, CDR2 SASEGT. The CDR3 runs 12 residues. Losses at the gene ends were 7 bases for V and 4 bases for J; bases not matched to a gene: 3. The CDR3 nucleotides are TGTGCCAGCACCGACAGGGTAGAGACCCAGTACTTC. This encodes CASTDRVETQYF.